These T cell receptor beta chains were read from a single sample in a study of blood T cell repertoires in COVID-19. Clones were sequenced by immunoSEQ multiplex PCR, and TCRdb holds only the in-frame ones, with some missing. This table holds some 42,000 clones, just under 85% found once. Sequencing used peripheral blood. These receptors all stem from a man aged 50 to 59 with active COVID-19. Each CDR3 is given with its conserved first and last residue. The size entry is marked missing in some rows and otherwise reads once, few, many or a size class.

v_gene	j_gene	abundance	CDR3aa
TRBV6-5	TRBJ2-5	NA	CASSRGGRETQYF
TRBV5-8	TRBJ2-5	NA	CASSLSRGRETQYF
TRBV9	TRBJ2-3	NA	CASSVGLAGKWDTQYF
TRBV30	TRBJ1-2	NA	CAWAFQSGGYTF
TRBV7-3	TRBJ1-1	NA	CASRQTHTGEAFF
TRBV19	TRBJ2-1	NA	CASSGSPTYNEQFF
TRBV2	TRBJ2-6	once	CASSERGYSGANVLTF
TRBV6-2/TRBV6-3	TRBJ1-2	NA	CASSTLRGYYGYTF
TRBV6-5	TRBJ2-2	NA	CASRSDTPNTGELFF
TRBV2	TRBJ2-3	NA	CASSGSTDTQYF
TRBV5-1	TRBJ2-7	few	CASSKGLASVREQYF
TRBV5-3	TRBJ1-6	NA	CARSLGQVRRHHNSPLHF
TRBV5-1	TRBJ2-2	NA	CASSPAGGRGGELFF
TRBV10-3	TRBJ2-7	NA	CAISETGGSYEQYF
TRBV4-1	TRBJ2-3	NA	CASSQEGQGADTQYF
TRBV7-9	TRBJ2-5	NA	CASSLTRGQETQYF
TRBV6-5	TRBJ1-6	NA	CASGSSGSYNSPLHF
TRBV24-1	TRBJ1-1	NA	CATSKGQGWGTEAFF
TRBV7-6	TRBJ2-1	medium-sized	CASSLETGVYNEQFF
TRBV29-1	TRBJ1-1	NA	CTGRQNTEAFF
TRBV9	TRBJ1-2	NA	CASSASWSPRDYTF
TRBV10-3	TRBJ2-1	NA	CAISDGQGARNEQFF
TRBV5-4	TRBJ1-2	NA	CASSFDRAHGYTF
TRBV5-5	TRBJ1-2	few	CASSLGQGGGYTF
TRBV18	TRBJ2-7	NA	CASSPFGLAGVSYEQYF
TRBV18	TRBJ2-1	NA	CASSPPGTSGDNEQFF
TRBV7-2	TRBJ2-3	NA	CASSSGSSFTDTQYF
TRBV7-2	TRBJ2-7	few	CASSVQGSLYEQYF
TRBV7-2	TRBJ1-1	NA	CASSYRQGLEAFF
TRBV11-2	TRBJ2-2	NA	CASSRTTPPNTGELFF
TRBV18	TRBJ2-5	NA	CASSPPGKQTQYF
TRBV28	TRBJ1-2	NA	CASSPLGRGLGGYTF